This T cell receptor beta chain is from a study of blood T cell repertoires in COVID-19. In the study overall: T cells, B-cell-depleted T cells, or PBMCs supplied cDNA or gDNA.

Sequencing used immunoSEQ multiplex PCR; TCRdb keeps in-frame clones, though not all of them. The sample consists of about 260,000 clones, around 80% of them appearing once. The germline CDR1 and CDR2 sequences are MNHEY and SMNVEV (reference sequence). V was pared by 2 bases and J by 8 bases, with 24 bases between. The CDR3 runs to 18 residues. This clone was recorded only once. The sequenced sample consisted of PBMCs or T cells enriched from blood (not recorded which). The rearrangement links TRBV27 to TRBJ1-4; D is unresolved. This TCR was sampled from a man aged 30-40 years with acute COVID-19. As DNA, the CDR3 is TGTGCCAGCAGTTTACTTTCCCACCCGGGGTTGGTAGGAGAAAAACTGTTTTTT. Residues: CASSLLSHPGLVGEKLFF.